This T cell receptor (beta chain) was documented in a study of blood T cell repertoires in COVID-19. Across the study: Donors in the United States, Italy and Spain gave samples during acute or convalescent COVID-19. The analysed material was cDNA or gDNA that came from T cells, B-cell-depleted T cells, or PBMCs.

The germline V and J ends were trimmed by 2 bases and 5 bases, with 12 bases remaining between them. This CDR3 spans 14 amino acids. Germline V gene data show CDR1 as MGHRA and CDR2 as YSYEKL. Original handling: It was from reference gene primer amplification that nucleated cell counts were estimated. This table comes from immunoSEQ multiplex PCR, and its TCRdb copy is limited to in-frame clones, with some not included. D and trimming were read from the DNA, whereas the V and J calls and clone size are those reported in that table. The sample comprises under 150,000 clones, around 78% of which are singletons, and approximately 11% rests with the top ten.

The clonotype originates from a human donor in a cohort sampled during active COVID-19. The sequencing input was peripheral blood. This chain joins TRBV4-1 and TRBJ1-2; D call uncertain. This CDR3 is CASSQPGFSYGYTF. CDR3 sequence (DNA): TGCGCCAGCAGCCAACCGGGATTCTCTTATGGCTACACCTTC.